The clone carrying this T cell receptor (beta chain) was observed a few times. What it recognizes is unknown. This specimen belongs to a study of T cells in localized non-small cell lung cancer. Study outcomes and limitations: A denser population of T cells in blood accompanied longer overall survival. Among the tissues sampled, uninvolved adjacent lung had the highest T cell clonality, above tumor. Appearances in adjacent lung were noted for a median about 60 of the top 100 tumor clones.

Germline CDR1 and CDR2: SGHNT and YENEEA. The CDR3 contains 17 residues. The junction had 14 bases not matched to a gene; V was cut back by 3 bases and J by 11 bases. The method was immunoSEQ multiplex PCR; TCRdb's version includes in-frame clones alone and lacks a portion of them. This table holds about 3,500 clones, 20% to 30% found once. This chain connects TRBV11-3 to TRBJ1-6, with TRBD1 matching 9 bases. The TCR sequence derives from a woman aged 35-75 years with stage I lung adenocarcinoma. Here the sequenced sample was lung tumor tissue, taken before any cancer treatment. The CDR3 DNA is TGTGCCAGCAGCTTGCTAGTCGAGACAGGGGGAGGGGCACCCCTCCACTTT. Its translation is CASSLLVETGGGAPLHF.